This paragraph reports one T cell receptor beta chain. Its antigen is undetermined. Naive CD8 libraries were made from about 20,000 to 1,000,000 sorted cells, and they used 10%, 30% or 50% RNA. Previously described methods with listed TCR primers produced the bulk TCR libraries. MiXCR was run by TCRdb on the PCR reads, yielding one entry per CDR3 protein. The data hold around 100,000 distinct CDR3 sequences, with about a third observed a single time. This entry is derived from a study of molecular identifiers for immune sequencing clone quantification. Study-wide results and limits: In a background of about 1 million naive cells, spiked Jurkat TCR RNA from one cell was reportedly detectable. Clones with over 20 RNA copies captured over 99% of effector molecules but under 1% of naive ones.

This CDR3 has 13 amino acids. Looked up from germline, CDR1 is DFQATT and CDR2 is SNEGSKA (reference sequence). Trimming took 2 bases from V and 1 from J, leaving 8 bases between them. The sample comprised naive CD8+ T cells from blood, with Jurkat cell RNA spiked in. The subset: FACS-sorted CD8+CD4-CCR7+CD45RA+ naive T cells. The chain joins TRBV20-1 to TRBJ2-5; TRBD1 is a possible D gene (5 bases). The TCR originated in a human donor in good health. Some libraries in this study had Jurkat cell RNA spiked in. Here the CDR3 DNA reads TGCAGTGCTAGACCGACAGCCCAAGAGACCCAGTACTTC. It is translated as CSARPTAQETQYF.